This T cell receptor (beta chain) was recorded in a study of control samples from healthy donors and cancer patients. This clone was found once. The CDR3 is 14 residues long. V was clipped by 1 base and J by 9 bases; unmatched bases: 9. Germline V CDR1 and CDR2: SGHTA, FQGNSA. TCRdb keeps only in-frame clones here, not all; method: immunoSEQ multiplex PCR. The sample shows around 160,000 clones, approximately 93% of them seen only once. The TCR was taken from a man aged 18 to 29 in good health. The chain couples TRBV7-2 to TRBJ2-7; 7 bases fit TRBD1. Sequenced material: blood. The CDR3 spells CASSLGGQELRQYF. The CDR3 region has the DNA TGTGCCAGCAGCTTAGGCGGACAGGAGCTGAGGCAGTACTTC. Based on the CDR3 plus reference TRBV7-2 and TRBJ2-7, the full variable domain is GAGVSQSPSNKVTEKGKDVELRCDPISGHTALYWYRQSLGQGLEFLIYFQGNSAPDKSGLPSDRFSAERTGGSVSTLTIQRTQQEDSAVYLCASSLGGQELRQYFGPGTRLTVT.